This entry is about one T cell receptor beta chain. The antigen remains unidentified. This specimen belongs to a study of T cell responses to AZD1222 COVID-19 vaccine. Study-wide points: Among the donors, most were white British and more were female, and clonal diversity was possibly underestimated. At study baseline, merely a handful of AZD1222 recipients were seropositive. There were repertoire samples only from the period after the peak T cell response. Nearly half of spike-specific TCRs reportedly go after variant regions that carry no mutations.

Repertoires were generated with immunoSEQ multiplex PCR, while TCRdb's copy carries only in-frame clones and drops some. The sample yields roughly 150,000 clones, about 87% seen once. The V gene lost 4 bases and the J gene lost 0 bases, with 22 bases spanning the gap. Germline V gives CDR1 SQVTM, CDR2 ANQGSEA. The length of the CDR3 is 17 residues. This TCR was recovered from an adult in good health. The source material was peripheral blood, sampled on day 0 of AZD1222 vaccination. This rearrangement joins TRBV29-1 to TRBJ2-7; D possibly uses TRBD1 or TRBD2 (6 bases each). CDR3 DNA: TGCAGCGTTGTTGTCCCCTGGTGGGCGGGACACTCCTACGAGCAGTACTTC. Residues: CSVVVPWWAGHSYEQYF.